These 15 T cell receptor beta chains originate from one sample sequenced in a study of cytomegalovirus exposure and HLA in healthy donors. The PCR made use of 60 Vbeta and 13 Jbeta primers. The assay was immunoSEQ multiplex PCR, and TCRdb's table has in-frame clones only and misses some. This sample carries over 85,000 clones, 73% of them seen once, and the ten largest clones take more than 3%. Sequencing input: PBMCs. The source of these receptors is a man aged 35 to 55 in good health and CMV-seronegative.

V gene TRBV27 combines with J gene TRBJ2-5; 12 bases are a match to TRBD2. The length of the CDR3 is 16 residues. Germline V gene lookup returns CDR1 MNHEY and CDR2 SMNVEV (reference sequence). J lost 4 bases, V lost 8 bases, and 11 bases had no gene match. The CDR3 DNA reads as TGTGCCAGCGGAGTTTCATGGGGACTAGCGGGAGAGACCCAGTACTTC. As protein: CASGVSWGLAGETQYF.

The CDR3 DNA sequence: TGTGCCAGTACCCCGACGGGGATCACTGAAGCTTTCTTT. It yields the protein CASTPTGITEAFF. The chain couples TRBV19 to TRBJ1-1; the D is unclear. Germline V gives CDR1 LNHDA, CDR2 SQIVND (reference sequence). V lost 7 bases and J lost 4, with 13 bases in between. The CDR3 extends over 13 amino acids.

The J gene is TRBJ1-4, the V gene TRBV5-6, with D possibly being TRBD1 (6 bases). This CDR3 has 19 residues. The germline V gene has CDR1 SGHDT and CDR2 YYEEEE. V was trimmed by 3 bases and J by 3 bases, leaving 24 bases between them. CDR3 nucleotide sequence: TGTGCCAGCAGCTCGGGGGGGCCACGGGTTACCGTAGCTAATGAAAAACTGTTTTTT. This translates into CASSSGGPRVTVANEKLFF. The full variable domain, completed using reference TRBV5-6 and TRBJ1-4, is DAGVTQSPTHLIKTRGQQVTLRCSPKSGHDTVSWYQQALGQGPQFIFQYYEEEERQRGNFPDRFSGHQFPNYSSELNVNALLLGDSALYLCASSSGGPRVTVANEKLFFGSGTQLSVL.

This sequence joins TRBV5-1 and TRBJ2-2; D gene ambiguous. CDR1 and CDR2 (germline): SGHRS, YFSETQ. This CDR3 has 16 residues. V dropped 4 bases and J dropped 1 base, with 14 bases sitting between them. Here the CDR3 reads CASSPFLAQNTGELFF. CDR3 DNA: TGCGCCAGCAGCCCGTTTCTTGCGCAGAACACCGGGGAGCTGTTTTTT.

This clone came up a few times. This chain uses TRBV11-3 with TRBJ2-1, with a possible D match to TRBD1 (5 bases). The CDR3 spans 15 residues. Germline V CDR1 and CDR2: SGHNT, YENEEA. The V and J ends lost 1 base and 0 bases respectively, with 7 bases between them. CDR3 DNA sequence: TGTGCCAGCAGCTTAGTTACAGGCTCCTACAATGAGCAGTTCTTC. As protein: CASSLVTGSYNEQFF. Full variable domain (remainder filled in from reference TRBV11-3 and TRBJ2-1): EAGVVQSPRYKIIEKKQPVAFWCNPISGHNTLYWYLQNLGQGPELLIRYENEEAVDDSQLPKDRFSAERLKGVDSTLKIQPAELGDSAVYLCASSLVTGSYNEQFFGPGTRLTVL.

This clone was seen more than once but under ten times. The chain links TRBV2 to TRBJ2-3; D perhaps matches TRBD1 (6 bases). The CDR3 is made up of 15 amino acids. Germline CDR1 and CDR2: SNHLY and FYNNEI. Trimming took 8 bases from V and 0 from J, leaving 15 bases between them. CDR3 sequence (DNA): TGTGCCAGCTCAGACAGGTTACCTAGCACAGATACGCAGTATTTT. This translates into CASSDRLPSTDTQYF.

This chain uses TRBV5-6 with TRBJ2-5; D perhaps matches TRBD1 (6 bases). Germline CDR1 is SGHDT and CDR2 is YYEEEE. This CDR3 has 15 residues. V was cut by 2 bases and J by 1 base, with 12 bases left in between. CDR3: CASSFSDSRQETQYF. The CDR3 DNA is TGTGCCAGCAGCTTCTCGGACAGCCGCCAAGAGACCCAGTACTTC.

The CDR3 nucleotides are TGTGCCAGCAGCTTGGGAGGGTACCAGCCCCAGCATTTT. Translation gives CASSLGGYQPQHF. The rearrangement uses TRBV5-8 and TRBJ1-5; no firm D call. Trimming took 0 bases from V and 7 from J, leaving 8 bases between them. Germline V CDR1 and CDR2: SGHTS, YDEGEE. This CDR3 region has 13 residues.

Here the CDR3 DNA reads TGTGCCAGCAGTCTAGGACGACTAGCGGGGCACGGGGAGCTGTTTTTT. Protein sequence: CASSLGRLAGHGELFF. The V call is TRBV7-3, the J call TRBJ2-2; TRBD2 matches 11 bases. The J segment lost 7 bases and the V segment lost 6 bases, leaving 10 bases of the junction unmatched. There are 16 residues in the CDR3. Looked up from germline, CDR1 is SGHTA and CDR2 is FQGTGA.

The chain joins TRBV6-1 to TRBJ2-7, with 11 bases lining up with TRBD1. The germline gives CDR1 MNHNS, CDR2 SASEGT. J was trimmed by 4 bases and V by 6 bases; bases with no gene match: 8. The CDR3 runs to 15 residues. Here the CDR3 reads CASSLDGQGAYEQYF. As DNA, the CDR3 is TGTGCCAGCAGCCTCGACGGACAGGGGGCGTACGAGCAGTACTTC.

The CDR3 DNA reads as TGCGCCAGCAGCCAATCCGGACGGGACTACGAGCAGTACTTC. This encodes CASSQSGRDYEQYF. The rearrangement joins TRBV4-1 to TRBJ2-7; D may be TRBD2 (5 bases). Germline CDR1 MGHRA, CDR2 YSYEKL. With 2 bases removed from V and 3 bases from J, the gap between germline ends came to 11 bases. The CDR3 runs 14 residues.

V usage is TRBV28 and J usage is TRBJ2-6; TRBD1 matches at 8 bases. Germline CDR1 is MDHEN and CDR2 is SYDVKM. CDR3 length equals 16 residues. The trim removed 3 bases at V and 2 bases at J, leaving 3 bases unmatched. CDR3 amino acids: CASSLGGQAGANVLTF. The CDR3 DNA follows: TGTGCCAGCAGTTTGGGGGGACAGGCTGGGGCCAACGTCCTGACTTTC.

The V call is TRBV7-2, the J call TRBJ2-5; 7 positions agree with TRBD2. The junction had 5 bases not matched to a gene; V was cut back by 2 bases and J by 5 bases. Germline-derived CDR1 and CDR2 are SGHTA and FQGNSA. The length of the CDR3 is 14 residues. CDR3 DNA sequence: TGTGCCAGCAGCTTATCCTGGGGGGGGGAGACCCAGTACTTC. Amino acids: CASSLSWGGETQYF.

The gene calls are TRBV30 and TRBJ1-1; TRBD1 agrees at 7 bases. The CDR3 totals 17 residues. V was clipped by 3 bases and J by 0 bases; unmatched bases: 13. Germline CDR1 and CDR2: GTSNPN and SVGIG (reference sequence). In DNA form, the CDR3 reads TGTGCCTGGAGAGAAAAAGAGGGACAGATCGTGAACACTGAAGCTTTCTTT. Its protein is CAWREKEGQIVNTEAFF.

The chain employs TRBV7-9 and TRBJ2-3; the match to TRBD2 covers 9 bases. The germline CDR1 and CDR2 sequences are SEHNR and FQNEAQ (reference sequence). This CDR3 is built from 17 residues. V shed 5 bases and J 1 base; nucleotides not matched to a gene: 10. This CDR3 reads CASSPTASGERTDTQYF. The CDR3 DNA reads TGTGCCAGCAGCCCCACGGCTAGCGGGGAACGCACAGATACGCAGTATTTT.